This T cell receptor beta chain was obtained from a study of CD8 T cells in ankylosing spondylitis. This clonotype was observed at least ten times. TCR beta libraries were made by quantitative 5'-RACE with molecular barcodes. TCRdb reprocessed the 5' RACE reads via MiXCR and lists one record per CDR3 protein. In the table there are roughly 230,000 distinct CDR3 sequences, roughly a tenth of which are singletons. The CDR3 spans 17 residues. Trimming took 5 bases from V and 4 from J; bases not matched to a gene: 13. Germline V gene data show CDR1 as MNHEY and CDR2 as SMNVEV (reference sequence). This TCR was recovered from a male donor with ankylosing spondylitis or in good health (not recorded which). The chain employs TRBV27 and TRBJ2-3; TRBD1 aligns across 9 bases. Sequenced: blood, either unsorted or a sorted T cell fraction (not recorded which). The CDR3 protein is CASSPLPGTGRADTQYF. In DNA, the CDR3 is TGTGCCAGCAGTCCCCTCCCCGGGACAGGGAGAGCAGATACGCAGTATTTT.